A single sample gave rise to the 26 T cell receptor beta chains below, sequenced in a study of PD-1 blockade in classical Hodgkin lymphoma. Clones were read by immunoSEQ multiplex PCR, and TCRdb kept only the in-frame ones, dropping some. The sample holds approximately 96,000 clones, approximately 94% seen once. Specified time point: cycle 4 day 1 (C4D1), after 5 to 7 weeks of nivolumab. Exposure to brentuximab vedotin varied, and each patient had relapsed following autologous stem cell transplantation. The material sequenced was peripheral blood mononuclear cells (PBMCs), taken before the fourth cycle of nivolumab. These TCRs come from a human donor with classical Hodgkin lymphoma.

The chain has TRBV15 and TRBJ2-7; 7 bases align to TRBD2. Looked up from germline, CDR1 is LNHNV and CDR2 is YYDKDF (reference sequence). The CDR3 extends over 16 amino acids. V shed 4 bases, J shed 2 bases, and the junction held 11 bases outside the gene matches. CDR3 amino acids: CATSMSTSSTAYEQYF. The DNA of the CDR3 is TGTGCCACCAGCATGTCGACTAGCTCTACAGCCTACGAGCAGTACTTC.

The genes are TRBV2 and TRBJ2-7; no definite D call. The germline V gene has CDR1 SNHLY and CDR2 FYNNEI. V was cut by 4 bases and J by 2 bases, with 12 bases left in between. CDR3 length: 14 residues. The DNA of the CDR3 is TGTGCCAGCAGTGGTCGGGCCCTTGCCTACGAGCAGTACTTC. Protein product: CASSGRALAYEQYF.

The genes are TRBV30 and TRBJ1-2, with D maybe TRBD1 (6 bases). V dropped 3 bases and J dropped 8 bases, with 16 bases sitting between them. The CDR3 length is 13 residues. Per the germline V gene, CDR1 is GTSNPN and CDR2 is SVGIG (reference sequence). The CDR3 bases are TGTGCCTGGAGGATAACAGGGAGTGGGGGCTACACCTTC. Translated, it gives CAWRITGSGGYTF.

The chain has TRBV4-2 and TRBJ2-1, with no clear D. The CDR3 runs 14 residues. V shed 1 base and J shed 5 bases, with 9 bases lying between them. Per the germline V gene, CDR1 is LGHNA and CDR2 is YNFKEQ. In DNA form, the CDR3 reads TGTGCCAGCAGCCAAGGGGTACCTCACAATGAGCAGTTCTTC. Translating gives CASSQGVPHNEQFF.

The V and J genes are TRBV27 and TRBJ1-1, with D unclear. V gave up 4 bases and J gave up 5 bases, with 14 bases separating them. The V gene's germline CDR1 is MNHEY and CDR2 SMNVEV (reference sequence). The CDR3 is 14 amino acids. The CDR3 protein is CASSSPWRGTEAFF. In nucleotides, the CDR3 is TGTGCCAGCAGTTCCCCCTGGCGGGGAACTGAAGCTTTCTTT.

The chain is built from TRBV4-1 and TRBJ1-5; 7 nucleotides agree with TRBD1. Germline V gene sequence: CDR1 MGHRA, CDR2 YSYEKL. V shed 4 bases, J shed 4 bases, and the junction held 7 bases outside the gene matches. CDR3 length: 15 residues. The CDR3 sequence: CASSLDGQANQPQHF. CDR3 DNA: TGCGCCAGCAGCCTAGACGGACAGGCTAATCAGCCCCAGCATTTT.

This chain links TRBV6-5 with TRBJ1-1, with unresolved D. CDR3 length: 15 residues. The germline V gene encodes CDR1 MNHEY and CDR2 SVGAGI. Trimming shortened V by 0 bases and J by 0 bases, and 8 bases separated the two germline ends. The CDR3 nucleotides read TGTGCCAGCAGTTACTCGAGGGATATGAACACTGAAGCTTTCTTT. This gives the protein CASSYSRDMNTEAFF.

This rearrangement joins TRBV28 to TRBJ1-3; D unresolved. The V and J ends lost 8 bases and 0 bases respectively, with 17 bases between them. The CDR3 totals 16 residues. Looked up from germline, CDR1 is MDHEN and CDR2 is SYDVKM. The CDR3 protein is CASESFTSSSGNTIYF. The DNA for the CDR3 is TGTGCCAGCGAGTCGTTCACATCGAGCTCTGGAAACACCATATATTTT. Full variable domain (remainder filled in from reference TRBV28 and TRBJ1-3): DVKVTQSSRYLVKRTGEKVFLECVQDMDHENMFWYRQDPGLGLRLIYFSYDVKMKEKGDIPEGYSVSREKKERFSLILESASTNQTSMYLCASESFTSSSGNTIYFGEGSWLTVV.

V is TRBV21-1 and J is TRBJ2-1; the D call of TRBD1 is as the table states it, not checked on the DNA. TRBV21-1 represents a pseudogene. The CDR3 has 17 residues. In DNA, the CDR3 is TGTGCCAGCAGCAAAGTTCTGACAGGGGGCTATTACAATGAGCAGTTCTTC. It translates to CASSKVLTGGYYNEQFF.

CDR3 protein: CASTWGSYEQYF. Here the CDR3 DNA reads TGTGCCAGCACCTGGGGGAGCTACGAGCAGTACTTC. The chain recombines TRBV28 with TRBJ2-7; TRBD1 or TRBD2 may be the D gene (5 bases each). The CDR3 has 12 residues. Germline values: CDR1 MDHEN, CDR2 SYDVKM. Trimming removed 7 bases from V and 3 bases from J, with 10 bases in between.

The chain combines TRBV14 with TRBJ2-2; no reliable D call. Trimming pared 4 bases from V and 2 bases from J, leaving 20 bases between. CDR3 length: 18 amino acids. Germline V lookup: CDR1 SGHDN, CDR2 FVKESK. In DNA, the CDR3 is TGTGCCAGCAGCCTAACCGCATTTTGGAGACTTAACACCGGGGAGCTGTTTTTT. It is translated as CASSLTAFWRLNTGELFF.

The rearrangement links TRBV28 to TRBJ2-7; possibly TRBD2 for D (5 bases). CDR1 and CDR2 from the germline V gene are MDHEN and SYDVKM. V was clipped by 5 bases and J by 5 bases, with 16 bases between them. The CDR3 runs to 14 residues. CDR3 sequence: CASSPLGRRDEQYF. As DNA, the CDR3 is TGTGCCAGCAGTCCACTAGGAAGGCGGGACGAGCAGTACTTC.

V gene TRBV28 combines with J gene TRBJ2-2; TRBD2 aligns across 12 bases. V dropped 5 bases and J dropped 3; count of bases not matched to a gene: 4. Germline V CDR1 and CDR2: MDHEN, SYDVKM. CDR3 length: 16 residues. In nucleotides, the CDR3 is TGTGCCAGCAGTCCGCTAGCGGGAGGGTACACCGGGGAGCTGTTTTTT. Its translation is CASSPLAGGYTGELFF.

The chain recombines TRBV10-3 with TRBJ2-1, with D perhaps assigned TRBD1 or TRBD2 (5 bases each). This CDR3 spans 15 amino acids. The germline CDR1 and CDR2 sequences are ENHRY and SYGVKD. V was shortened by 10 bases and J by 8 bases, with 24 bases between the two germline ends. CDR3 protein: CATAPHGTEDDEQFF. In nucleotides, the CDR3 is TGTGCCACGGCCCCCCACGGGACGGAAGACGATGAGCAGTTCTTC.

The rearrangement links TRBV5-6 to TRBJ1-1; TRBD1 is a possible D gene (6 bases). The length of the CDR3 is 16 residues. The germline CDR1 and CDR2 sequences are SGHDT and YYEEEE. Deletions cut 5 bases from V and 0 bases from J, with 17 bases between. In DNA, the CDR3 is TGTGCCAGCAGGACGGGCGCGGGGGCTCTGAACACTGAAGCTTTCTTT. Protein sequence: CASRTGAGALNTEAFF.

V and J are TRBV7-8 and TRBJ2-3; D gene ambiguous. Trimming took 5 bases from V and 3 from J, leaving 18 bases between them. This CDR3 is built from 16 residues. The germline CDR1 and CDR2 sequences are SGHVS and FQNEAQ. The CDR3 DNA reads TGTGCCAGCAGCCCCCCCCTTGAGCGCCGTACAGATACGCAGTATTTT. Protein: CASSPPLERRTDTQYF.

The chain employs TRBV5-1 and TRBJ1-5; tentatively, D is TRBD1 (5 bases). This CDR3 has 16 residues. V was trimmed by 3 bases and J by 1 base, leaving 14 bases between them. CDR1 SGHRS and CDR2 YFSETQ come from the germline V gene. The CDR3 DNA reads as TGCGCCAGCAGCTATGGGACGTTGGGGAGCAATCAGCCCCAGCATTTT. It encodes CASSYGTLGSNQPQHF.

The chain carries TRBV6-5 and TRBJ1-5; D remains unclear. CDR3 size: 14 residues. Germline assignment: CDR1 MNHEY and CDR2 SVGAGI. Trimming cost V 0 bases and J 5 bases, with 8 bases left between them. CDR3 in amino acids: CASSYSGRDQPQHF. CDR3 nucleotide sequence: TGTGCCAGCAGTTACTCGGGCAGAGATCAGCCCCAGCATTTT.

As to this clone: This same CDR3 is encoded by further DNA sequences in the sample. The genes are TRBV28 and TRBJ2-5, with D unresolved. This CDR3 spans 10 amino acids. The ends were cut back, 2 bases at V and 8 bases at J, with 3 bases in the middle. Germline V gene lookup returns CDR1 MDHEN and CDR2 SYDVKM. CDR3 nucleotides: TGTGCCAGCAGTTTAGGCACCCAGTACTTC. Translated: CASSLGTQYF.

The chain recombines TRBV10-3 with TRBJ2-1; D is undetermined. The germline gives CDR1 ENHRY, CDR2 SYGVKD. This CDR3 has 16 amino acids. Trimming took off 5 bases at V and 5 bases at J, with 19 bases between the two ends. CDR3 protein: CAISRVAEVGNNEQFF. The CDR3 DNA follows: TGTGCCATCAGTCGAGTCGCTGAGGTGGGGAACAATGAGCAGTTCTTC.

The rearrangement joins TRBV10-3 to TRBJ2-5; TRBD1 might be the D (5 bases). The CDR3 contains 13 residues. Germline values: CDR1 ENHRY, CDR2 SYGVKD. V was shortened by 6 bases and J by 5 bases, with 13 bases between the two germline ends. CDR3 amino acids: CAISSGSGETQYF. The DNA for the CDR3 is TGTGCCATCAGCTCAGGGTCAGGGGAGACCCAGTACTTC.

The genes are TRBV12-5 and TRBJ2-1; no reliable D call. The V gene lost 5 bases and the J gene lost 10 bases, with 15 bases spanning the gap. Per the germline V gene, CDR1 is LGHNT and CDR2 is FRNRAP. The CDR3 runs to 13 residues. CDR3 loop: CASGASRSAEQFF. The CDR3 DNA sequence: TGTGCTAGTGGTGCCTCCCGATCGGCAGAGCAGTTCTTC.

This clone was counted between two and nine times. The V gene is TRBV21-1, the J gene TRBJ1-1. TRBV21-1 is classified as a pseudogene. The CDR3 is 11 amino acids. The DNA for the CDR3 is TGTGCCAGCAGGTGGTACACTGAAGCTTTCTTT. Amino acids: CASRWYTEAFF.

V is TRBV27 and J is TRBJ2-5; D remains ambiguous. CDR1 and CDR2 (germline): MNHEY, SMNVEV (reference sequence). Trimming left V 0 bases short and J 1 base short, with 3 bases between. CDR3 length: 13 amino acids. Here the CDR3 reads CASSLSGQETQYF. In DNA form, the CDR3 reads TGTGCCAGCAGTTTATCGGGCCAAGAGACCCAGTACTTC.

The V and J genes are TRBV10-3 and TRBJ2-6; TRBD1 might be the D (5 bases). The CDR3 is made up of 14 amino acids. With 4 bases removed from V and 2 bases from J, the gap between germline ends came to 6 bases. Germline CDR1 reads ENHRY; CDR2 reads SYGVKD. CDR3 residues: CAISAGTGANVLTF. The CDR3 nucleotides read TGTGCCATCAGTGCAGGGACTGGGGCCAACGTCCTGACTTTC.

The chain combines TRBV5-1 with TRBJ1-1; possibly TRBD1 for D (5 bases). Between the trimmed V and J ends, which lost 3 bases and 5 bases, there was a span of 8 bases. The CDR3 covers 12 residues. Germline assignment: CDR1 SGHRS and CDR2 YFSETQ. CDR3 nucleotides: TGCGCCAGCAGCTCCGACAGTACTGAAGCTTTCTTT. It codes for CASSSDSTEAFF.